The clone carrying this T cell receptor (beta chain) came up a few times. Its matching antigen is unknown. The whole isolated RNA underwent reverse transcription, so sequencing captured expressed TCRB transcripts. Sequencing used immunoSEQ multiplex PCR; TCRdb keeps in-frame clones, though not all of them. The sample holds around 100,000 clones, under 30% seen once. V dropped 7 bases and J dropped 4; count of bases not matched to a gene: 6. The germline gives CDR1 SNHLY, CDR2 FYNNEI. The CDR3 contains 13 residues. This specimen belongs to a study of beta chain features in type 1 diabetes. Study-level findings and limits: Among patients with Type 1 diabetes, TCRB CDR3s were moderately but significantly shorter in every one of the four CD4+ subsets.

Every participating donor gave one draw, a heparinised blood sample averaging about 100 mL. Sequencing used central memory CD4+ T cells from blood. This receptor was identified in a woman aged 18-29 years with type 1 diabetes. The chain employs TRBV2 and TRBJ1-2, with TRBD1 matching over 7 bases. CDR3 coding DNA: TGTGCCAGCATGGGACAGACGAGCTATGGCTACACCTTC. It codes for CASMGQTSYGYTF. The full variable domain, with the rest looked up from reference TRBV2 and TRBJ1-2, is EPEVTQTPSHQVTQMGQEVILRCVPISNHLYFYWYRQILGQKVEFLVSFYNNEISEKSEIFDDQFSVERPDGSNFTLKIRSTKLEDSAMYFCASMGQTSYGYTFGSGTRLTVV.